This T cell receptor (beta chain) appears in the sequencing data of a study of T cells after yellow fever vaccination (dated by TCRdb to 2018 to 2020). About the investigation overall: The SMART-Seq v4 Ultra Low Input RNA kit was used to prepare libraries from fractions with low cell numbers. To follow T-cell clones before and after both primary and booster YFV17D yellow fever vaccination, bulk TCR alpha and beta repertoires underwent longitudinal sequencing. Two healthy male donors made up the cohort, one aged 18 to 30 years and the other aged 30 to 40 years. Blood was drawn at multiple timepoints before and after primary and secondary immunization, with bulk PBMC replicates and cell subsets isolated.

A word on this clonotype: Its antigen is still unknown. Base qualities are not provided; no much larger clone lies one nucleotide away.

General conclusions and limits of the study: Computational filtering was required because FACS-sorted repertoires could contain abundant contaminating clonotypes from the bulk population. Only a couple of donors were included in the study, so the extent to which the findings can be generalized is limited. Compared with the primary T-cell response, the secondary T-cell response was faster but weaker, reaching its peak on day 5 rather than on day 15. A small share of clonotypes occurred in both CD4 and CD8 compartments, likely arising from convergent recombination. After the booster, most clones that had expanded after primary vaccination were detected again (roughly 95% of CD4 and roughly nine tenths of CD8), suggesting broad maintenance of memory.

From its cysteine to its phenylalanine, the CDR3 spans 15 amino acids. Here the CDR3 DNA is all that survives: 45 bases in frame from base 1. V and J are truncated by 0 bases and 4 bases respectively, leaving an intervening sequence of 13 bases. For CDR1 and CDR2, the germline V gene lists SGHRS and YFSETQ. Sequencing relied on an Illumina NovaSeq 6000. TCR cDNA was synthesized by 5'RACE template switching, which introduced a universal primer site and unique molecular identifiers. cDNA synthesis was primed from both the TCR alpha and TCR beta constant segments. Libraries were amplified in two PCR steps, with sample barcodes and sequencing adapters added in the second step. Sequencing of libraries was performed on Illumina HiSeq 2500 (2x100 bp) or NovaSeq (2x150 bp). On the study's bioinformatics: MIGEC was used to demultiplex reads and collapse the reads into UMI consensus sequences, and MiXCR was used for V(D)J alignment. Vaccine-responding clonotypes were identified with edgeR using replicate PBMC samples, with FDR below 0.01 and a log2 fold change above 5 up to day 15 being required. Each bulk clonotype received a CD4 or CD8 identity based on whether the sequenced CD4 or CD8 repertoire contained that clonotype at higher abundance. Through fastp at Q25 and MiXCR, TCRdb rebuilt clones from the public reads, retaining in-frame beta chains. Each entry is one CDR3 protein sequence, shown with its most common DNA and genes. These V and J calls rely on TCRdb rather than the paper's analysis. This sample gives hundreds of thousands of distinct CDR3 sequences in total; under 15% of them show up just once. The leading ten clones occupy 2.5% to 3.5% of the sample.

Sample treatment or condition, as interpreted from the label and publication: live attenuated yellow fever vaccine strain. A standard Ficoll-Paque protocol was used to isolate PBMCs from peripheral blood. CD4 and CD8 T-cell fractions were isolated with Dynabeads CD4 and CD8 positive selection kits. RNA was extracted with TriZol from bulk PBMCs, CD4 and CD8 fractions, and dextramer-positive and dextramer-negative fractions. Specimen: CD4+ T cells sorted from PBMCs, collected 15 days after the yellow fever booster vaccination. The TCR originated in a man younger than 35 who received the YFV17D yellow fever vaccine. The chain employs TRBV5-1 and TRBJ1-2, with the D segment identity uncertain. The DNA reads as follows: TGCGCCAGCAGCTTGGTCGCAGAACCCTCCTATGGCTACACCTTC. This translates into CASSLVAEPSYGYTF.